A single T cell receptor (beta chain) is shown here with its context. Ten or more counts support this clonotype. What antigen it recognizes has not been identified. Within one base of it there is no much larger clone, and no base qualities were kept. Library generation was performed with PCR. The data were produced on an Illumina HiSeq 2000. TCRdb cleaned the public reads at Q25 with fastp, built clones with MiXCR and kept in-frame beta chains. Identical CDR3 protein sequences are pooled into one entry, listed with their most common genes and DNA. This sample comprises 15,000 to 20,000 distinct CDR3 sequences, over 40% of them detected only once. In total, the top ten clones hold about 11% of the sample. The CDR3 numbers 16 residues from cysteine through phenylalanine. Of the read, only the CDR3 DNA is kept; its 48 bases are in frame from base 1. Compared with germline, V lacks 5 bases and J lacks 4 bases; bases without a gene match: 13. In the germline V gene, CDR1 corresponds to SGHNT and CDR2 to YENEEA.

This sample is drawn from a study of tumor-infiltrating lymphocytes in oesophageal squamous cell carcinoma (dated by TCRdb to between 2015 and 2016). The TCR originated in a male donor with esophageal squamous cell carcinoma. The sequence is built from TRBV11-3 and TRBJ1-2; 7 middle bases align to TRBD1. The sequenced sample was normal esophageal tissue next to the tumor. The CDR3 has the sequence CASSAPGQVPSYGYTF. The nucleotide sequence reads TGTGCCAGCAGCGCCCCCGGACAGGTTCCCTCCTATGGCTACACCTTC.